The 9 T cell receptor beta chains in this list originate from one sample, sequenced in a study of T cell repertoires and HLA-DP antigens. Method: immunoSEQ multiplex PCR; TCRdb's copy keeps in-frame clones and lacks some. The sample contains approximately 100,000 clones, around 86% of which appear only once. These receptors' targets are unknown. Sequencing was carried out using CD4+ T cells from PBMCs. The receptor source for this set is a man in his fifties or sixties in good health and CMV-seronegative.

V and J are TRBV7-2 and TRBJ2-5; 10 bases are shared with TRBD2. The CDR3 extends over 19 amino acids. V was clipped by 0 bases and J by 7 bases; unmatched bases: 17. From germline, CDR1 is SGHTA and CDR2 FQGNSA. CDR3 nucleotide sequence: TGTGCCAGCAGCTTAGCGCCCCTCACTAGCGGGGCTCGTGGCGGGACCCAGTACTTC. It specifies CASSLAPLTSGARGGTQYF.

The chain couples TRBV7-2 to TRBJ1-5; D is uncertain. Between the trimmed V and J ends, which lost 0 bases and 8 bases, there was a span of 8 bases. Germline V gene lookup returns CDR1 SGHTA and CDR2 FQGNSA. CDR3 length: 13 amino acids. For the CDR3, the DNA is TGTGCCAGCAGCTTAGCCCTCTCTAAGCCCCAGCATTTT. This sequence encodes CASSLALSKPQHF.

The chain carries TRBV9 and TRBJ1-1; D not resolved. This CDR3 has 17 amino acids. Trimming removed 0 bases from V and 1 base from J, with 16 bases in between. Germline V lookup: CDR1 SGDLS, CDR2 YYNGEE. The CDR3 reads CASSVEISVGGNTEAFF. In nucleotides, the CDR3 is TGTGCCAGCAGCGTAGAAATCAGTGTAGGTGGGAACACTGAAGCTTTCTTT.

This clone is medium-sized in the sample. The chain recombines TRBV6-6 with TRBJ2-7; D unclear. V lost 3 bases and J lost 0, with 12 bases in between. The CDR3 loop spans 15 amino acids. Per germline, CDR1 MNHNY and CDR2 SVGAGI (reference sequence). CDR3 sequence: CASSYGPRTSYEQYF. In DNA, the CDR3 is TGTGCCAGCAGTTATGGTCCCCGCACCTCCTACGAGCAGTACTTC.

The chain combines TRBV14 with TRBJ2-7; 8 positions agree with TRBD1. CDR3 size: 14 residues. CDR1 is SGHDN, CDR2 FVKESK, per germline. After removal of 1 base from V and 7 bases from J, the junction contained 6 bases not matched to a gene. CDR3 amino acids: CASSQGRGLGEQYF. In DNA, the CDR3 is TGTGCCAGCAGCCAAGGCAGGGGGCTCGGTGAGCAGTACTTC.

CDR3 nucleotides: TGTGCCAACCAGCTTAGGGGGAGAACCGGGGAGCTGTTTTTT. Amino acid sequence: CANQLRGRTGELFF. This chain joins TRBV7-2 and TRBJ2-2; D possibly corresponds to TRBD1 (6 bases). The V gene lost 10 bases and the J gene lost 5 bases, with 17 bases spanning the gap. CDR3 length: 14 residues. Germline values: CDR1 SGHTA, CDR2 FQGNSA.

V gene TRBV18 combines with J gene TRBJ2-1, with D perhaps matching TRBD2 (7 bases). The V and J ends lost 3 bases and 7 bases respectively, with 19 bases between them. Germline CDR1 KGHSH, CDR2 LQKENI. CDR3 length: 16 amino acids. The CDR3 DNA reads TGTGCCAGCTCACCGACCGTTCGAGGGGGGGGAAATGAGCAGTTCTTC. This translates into CASSPTVRGGGNEQFF. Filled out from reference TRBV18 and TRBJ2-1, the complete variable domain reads NAGVMQNPRHLVRRRGQEARLRCSPMKGHSHVYWYRQLPEEGLKFMVYLQKENIIDESGMPKERFSAEFPKEGPSILRIQQVVRGDSAAYFCASSPTVRGGGNEQFFGPGTRLTVL.

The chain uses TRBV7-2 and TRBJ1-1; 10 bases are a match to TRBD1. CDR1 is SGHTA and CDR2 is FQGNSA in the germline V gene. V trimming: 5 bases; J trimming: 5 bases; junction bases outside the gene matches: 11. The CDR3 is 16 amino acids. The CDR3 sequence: CASSHRQGARFTEAFF. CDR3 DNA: TGTGCCAGCAGCCACCGACAGGGGGCGCGTTTTACTGAAGCTTTCTTT.

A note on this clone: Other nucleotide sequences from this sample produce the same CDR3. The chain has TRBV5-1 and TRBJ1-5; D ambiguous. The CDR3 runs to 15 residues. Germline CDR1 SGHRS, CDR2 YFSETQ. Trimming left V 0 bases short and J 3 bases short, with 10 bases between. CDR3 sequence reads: CASSLVSGVNQPQHF. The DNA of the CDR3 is TGCGCCAGCAGCTTGGTATCCGGTGTCAATCAGCCCCAGCATTTT. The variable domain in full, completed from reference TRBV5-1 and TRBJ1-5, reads KAGVTQTPRYLIKTRGQQVTLSCSPISGHRSVSWYQQTPGQGLQFLFEYFSETQRNKGNFPGRFSGRQFSNSRSEMNVSTLELGDSALYLCASSLVSGVNQPQHFGDGTRLSIL.